The sequence of this T cell receptor beta chain was determined in a study of T cell responses to AZD1222 COVID-19 vaccine. Study results and limitations: After two AZD1222 doses, spike-specific TCR breadth and depth rose versus day 0.

Deletions cut 2 bases from V and 1 base from J, with 8 bases between. The CDR3 is 14 amino acids. Germline values: CDR1 SGHNT, CDR2 YYREEE (reference sequence). Details on this clone: Its cognate antigen is unknown.

Generated by immunoSEQ multiplex PCR, the TCRdb table keeps only in-frame clones and is missing some. The data contain approximately 130,000 clones, 93% of them singletons. The clonotype comes from an adult in good health. The sample was peripheral blood, taken on day 0 of AZD1222 vaccination. The V gene is TRBV5-4, the J gene TRBJ2-3; D is perhaps TRBD1 or TRBD2 (5 bases each). The CDR3: CASSFRGGTDTQYF. In DNA, the CDR3 is TGTGCCAGCAGCTTTCGGGGCGGCACAGATACGCAGTATTTT. Complete variable domain (other parts from reference TRBV5-4 and TRBJ2-3): ETGVTQSPTHLIKTRGQQVTLRCSSQSGHNTVSWYQQALGQGPQFIFQYYREEENGRGNFPPRFSGLQFPNYSSELNVNALELDDSALYLCASSFRGGTDTQYFGPGTRLTVL.